Given below is one T cell receptor (beta chain) in context. Antigen unknown. The time point is: pretreatment peripheral blood. Patients yielded 1 to 8 samples each, pretreatment and on-treatment. The source of the sample is a study of PD-L1 blockade in urothelial cancer. On the study more broadly: In the patient group, twenty-five of 29 were males with bladder-origin urothelial cancer. Blood was evaluated 3 weeks (second dose) and 6 weeks after therapy began.

TCRdb keeps only in-frame clones here, not all; method: immunoSEQ multiplex PCR. This sample has some 53,000 clones; around 80% occur once, and the top ten carry over 4%. The study, taken as a whole, reports: Durable-benefit cases showed more tumor-associated blood clone expansion at 3 weeks.

J was trimmed by 8 bases and V by 2 bases; bases with no gene match: 0. Per germline, CDR1 SGHTA and CDR2 FQGTGA. This CDR3 spans 12 amino acids. Here the sequenced sample was PBMCs, taken around atezolizumab (anti-PD-L1) treatment. This chain joins TRBV7-3 and TRBJ2-1, with TRBD2 matching 7 bases. The sequence was collected from a man aged 65 to 85 with urothelial cancer. The DNA for the CDR3 is TGTGCCAGCAGCTTACTAGCGGATGAGCAGTTCTTC. This encodes CASSLLADEQFF. Full variable domain (missing parts from reference TRBV7-3 and TRBJ2-1): GAGVSQTPSNKVTEKGKYVELRCDPISGHTALYWYRQSLGQGPEFLIYFQGTGAADDSGLPNDRFFAVRPEGSVSTLKIQRTERGDSAVYLCASSLLADEQFFGPGTRLTVL.